These 10 T cell receptor beta chains came from one sample sequenced in a study of blood T cells in healthy people across ages. A J-beta primer mix and a sample-barcoded 5' primer were used in a second PCR of roughly 7 to 12 cycles. TCRdb fed the 5' RACE reads into MiXCR, producing one record per CDR3 protein. Of some 900,000 distinct CDR3 sequences in the sample, 40% to 60% are singletons; the top ten hold around an eighth. The sample taken for sequencing was blood. These receptors originate from a man aged 25-45 years in good health.

This chain links TRBV28 with TRBJ2-1; 8 bases match TRBD2. Looked up from germline, CDR1 is MDHEN and CDR2 is SYDVKM. The CDR3 consists of 14 residues. V shed 6 bases, J shed 8 bases, and the junction held 9 bases outside the gene matches. The CDR3 loop is CASRGLVGVHEQFF. For the CDR3, the DNA is TGTGCCAGCAGGGGACTAGTCGGAGTCCATGAGCAGTTCTTC.

The J gene is TRBJ2-1, the V gene TRBV20-1; 8 bases are shared with TRBD2. CDR1 and CDR2 (germline): DFQATT, SNEGSKA (reference sequence). This CDR3 comprises 14 residues. V lost 3 bases and J lost 4; bases outside the gene matches: 5. In DNA form, the CDR3 reads TGCAGTGCTAGTAACGGGGGGGATTACAATGAGCAGTTCTTC. This encodes CSASNGGDYNEQFF.

A remark on this clonotype: One end of the junction varies from germline; a read error may be responsible. V is TRBV5-1 and J is TRBJ2-5; D possibly corresponds to TRBD1 (5 bases). TRBJ2-7 explains the end of the DNA better; the J call may be wrong. The CDR3 runs to 14 residues. Germline CDR1 SGHRS, CDR2 YFSETQ. The DNA of the CDR3 is TGCGCCGGCAGGAAGACAGTAACTTCCTACGAGCAGTACTTC. Protein: CAGRKTVTSYEQYF.

This clonotype was seen more than once but under ten times. CDR3 in DNA: TGTGCCAGCACCGAGGGACACAATGGGGGAGATACGCAGTATTTT. Translation: CASTEGHNGGDTQYF. J is TRBJ2-3 and V is TRBV6-1, with D maybe TRBD1 (6 bases). V was cut by 7 bases and J by 5 bases, with 19 bases left in between. Germline values: CDR1 MNHNS, CDR2 SASEGT. The CDR3 sequence is 15 residues long.

The gene calls are TRBV5-1 and TRBJ2-5; D gene ambiguous. CDR1 and CDR2 (germline): SGHRS, YFSETQ. The CDR3 covers 14 residues. Trimming removed 2 bases from V and 5 bases from J, with 13 bases in between. The CDR3, as DNA: TGCGCCAGCAGCTTAGAAACCAGCTCGGAGACCCAGTACTTC. As protein: CASSLETSSETQYF.

This clonotype was picked up a small number of times. The chain links TRBV19 to TRBJ2-1; 10 bases line up with TRBD1. CDR3 length: 13 residues. The ends lost 5 bases at V and 9 bases at J; junction bases unmatched: 4. Germline V gene lookup returns CDR1 LNHDA and CDR2 SQIVND (reference sequence). The CDR3 is CASSDRGRSEQFF. The DNA of the CDR3 is TGTGCCAGTAGTGACAGGGGGCGGAGTGAGCAGTTCTTC.

This clonotype was recorded many times. This CDR3 is CSVKGPLGNEQFF. DNA of the CDR3: TGCAGCGTGAAAGGACCCCTGGGTAATGAGCAGTTCTTC. The rearrangement uses TRBV29-1 and TRBJ2-1; D is uncertain. Germline-derived CDR1 and CDR2 are SQVTM and ANQGSEA. The CDR3 has 13 residues. V was shortened by 6 bases and J by 7 bases, with 16 bases between the two germline ends.

The genes are TRBV25-1 and TRBJ1-2; TRBD1 agrees at 7 bases. CDR1 is MGHDK and CDR2 is SYGVNS in the germline V gene. V was pared by 2 bases and J by 8 bases, with 8 bases of the junction left unmatched. The CDR3 is 14 residues long. CDR3 DNA sequence: TGTGCCAGCAGTGAAGCTTGGACAGGCGAGGGCTACACCTTC. Its translation: CASSEAWTGEGYTF.

V gene TRBV6-2 or TRBV6-3 combines with J gene TRBJ2-5, with D possibly matching TRBD1 (5 bases). From germline, CDR1 is MNHEY and CDR2 SVGEGT. The V end was cut by 6 bases, the J end by 4 bases, with 18 bases between. The CDR3 is made up of 15 amino acids. In DNA, the CDR3 is TGTGCCAGCAGCCACGGACACTCCGTGACAGAGACCCAGTACTTC. It is translated as CASSHGHSVTETQYF.

This rearrangement joins TRBV29-1 to TRBJ2-7; 9 bases align to TRBD2. The germline gives CDR1 SQVTM, CDR2 ANQGSEA. The CDR3 runs to 15 residues. V lost 4 bases to trimming and J lost 7 bases; unmatched junction nucleotides: 14. The CDR3 DNA is TGCAGCGTTGGTCCTAGCGGGGACTCCTACAATGAGCAGTACTTC. Translating gives CSVGPSGDSYNEQYF.